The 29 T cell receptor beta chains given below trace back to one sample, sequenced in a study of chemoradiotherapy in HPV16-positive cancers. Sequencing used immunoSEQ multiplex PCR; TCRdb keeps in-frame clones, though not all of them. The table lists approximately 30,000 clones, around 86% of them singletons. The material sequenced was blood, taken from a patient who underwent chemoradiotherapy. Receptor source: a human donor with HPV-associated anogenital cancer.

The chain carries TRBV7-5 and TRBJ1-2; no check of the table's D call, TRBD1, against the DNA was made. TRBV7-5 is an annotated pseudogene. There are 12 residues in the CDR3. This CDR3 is CAQVSANYGYTF. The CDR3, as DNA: TGTGCCCAGGTTTCAGCTAACTATGGCTACACCTTC.

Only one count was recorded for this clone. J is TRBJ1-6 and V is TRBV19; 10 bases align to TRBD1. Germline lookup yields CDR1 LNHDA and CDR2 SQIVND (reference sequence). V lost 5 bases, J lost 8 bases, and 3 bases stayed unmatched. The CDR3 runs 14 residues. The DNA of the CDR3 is TGTGCCAGTAGTTCCGGGACAGGGGATTCACCCCTCCACTTT. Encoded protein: CASSSGTGDSPLHF.

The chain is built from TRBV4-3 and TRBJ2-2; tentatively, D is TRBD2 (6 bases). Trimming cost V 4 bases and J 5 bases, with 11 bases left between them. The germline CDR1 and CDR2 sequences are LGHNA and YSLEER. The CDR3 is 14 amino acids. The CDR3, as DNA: TGCGCCAGCAGCCTCCGACTAGTTACCGGGGAGCTGTTTTTT. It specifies CASSLRLVTGELFF.

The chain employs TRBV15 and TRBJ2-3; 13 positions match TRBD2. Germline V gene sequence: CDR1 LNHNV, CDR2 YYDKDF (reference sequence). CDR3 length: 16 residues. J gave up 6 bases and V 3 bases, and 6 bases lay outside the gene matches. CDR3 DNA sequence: TGTGCCACCAGCAGGATAACTAGCGGGGGGGCTGATACGCAGTATTTT. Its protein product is CATSRITSGGADTQYF.

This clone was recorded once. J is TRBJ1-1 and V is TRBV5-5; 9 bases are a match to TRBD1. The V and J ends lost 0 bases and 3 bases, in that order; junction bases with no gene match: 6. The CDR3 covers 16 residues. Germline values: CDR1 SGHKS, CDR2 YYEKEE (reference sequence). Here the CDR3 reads CASSLDRGRVYTEAFF. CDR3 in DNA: TGTGCCAGCAGCTTGGACAGGGGGCGCGTATACACTGAAGCTTTCTTT.

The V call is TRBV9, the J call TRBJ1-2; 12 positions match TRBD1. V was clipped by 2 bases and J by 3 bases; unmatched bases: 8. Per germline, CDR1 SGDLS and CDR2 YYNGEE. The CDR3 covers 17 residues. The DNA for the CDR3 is TGTGCCAGCAGCGTCCCCGGGACAGGGGGCGCAGACTATGGCTACACCTTC. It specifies CASSVPGTGGADYGYTF.

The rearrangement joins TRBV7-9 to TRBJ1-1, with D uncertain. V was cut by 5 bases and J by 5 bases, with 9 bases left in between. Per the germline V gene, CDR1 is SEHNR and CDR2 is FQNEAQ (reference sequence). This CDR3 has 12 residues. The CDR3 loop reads CASSLGRTEAFF. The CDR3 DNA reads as TGTGCCAGCAGCCTCGGACGTACTGAAGCTTTCTTT.

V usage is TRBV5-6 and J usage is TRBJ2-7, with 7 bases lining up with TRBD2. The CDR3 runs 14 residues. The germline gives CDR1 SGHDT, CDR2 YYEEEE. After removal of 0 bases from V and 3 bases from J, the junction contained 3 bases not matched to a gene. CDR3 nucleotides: TGTGCCAGCAGCTTGGCGGGAGGATACTACGAGCAGTACTTC. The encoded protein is CASSLAGGYYEQYF.

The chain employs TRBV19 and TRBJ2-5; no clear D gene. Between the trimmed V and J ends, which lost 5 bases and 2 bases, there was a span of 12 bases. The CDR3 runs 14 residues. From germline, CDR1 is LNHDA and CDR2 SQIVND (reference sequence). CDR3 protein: CASSLWATQETQYF. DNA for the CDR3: TGTGCCAGTAGTCTATGGGCTACACAAGAGACCCAGTACTTC.

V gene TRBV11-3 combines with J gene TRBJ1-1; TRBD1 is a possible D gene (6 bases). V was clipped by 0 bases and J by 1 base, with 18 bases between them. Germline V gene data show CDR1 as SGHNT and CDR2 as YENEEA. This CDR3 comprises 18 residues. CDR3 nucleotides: TGTGCCAGCAGCTTAGATCGATACCGACAGGTGGGGAACACTGAAGCTTTCTTT. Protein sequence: CASSLDRYRQVGNTEAFF.

CDR3 residues: CASGRLGSYEQYF. DNA for the CDR3: TGTGCCAGCGGGCGACTAGGCTCCTACGAGCAGTACTTC. The J gene is TRBJ2-7, the V gene TRBV27; D possibly corresponds to TRBD2 (6 bases). The CDR3 is made up of 13 amino acids. V was trimmed by 8 bases and J by 0 bases, leaving 11 bases between them. Germline CDR1 and CDR2: MNHEY and SMNVEV (reference sequence).

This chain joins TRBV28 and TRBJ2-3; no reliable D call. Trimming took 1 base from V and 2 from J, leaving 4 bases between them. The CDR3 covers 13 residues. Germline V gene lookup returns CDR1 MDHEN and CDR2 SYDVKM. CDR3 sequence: CASSLLPTDTQYF. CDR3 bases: TGTGCCAGCAGTTTATTGCCCACAGATACGCAGTATTTT.

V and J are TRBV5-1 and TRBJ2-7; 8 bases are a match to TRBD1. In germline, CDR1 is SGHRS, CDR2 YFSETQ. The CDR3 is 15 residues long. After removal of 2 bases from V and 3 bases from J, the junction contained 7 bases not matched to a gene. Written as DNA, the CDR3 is TGCGCCAGCAGCTTTATAGTTGGACAGGGCTACGAGCAGTACTTC. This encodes CASSFIVGQGYEQYF.

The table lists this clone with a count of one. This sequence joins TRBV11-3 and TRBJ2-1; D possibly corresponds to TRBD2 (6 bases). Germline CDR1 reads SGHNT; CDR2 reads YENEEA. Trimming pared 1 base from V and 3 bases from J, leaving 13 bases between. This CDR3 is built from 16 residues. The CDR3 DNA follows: TGTGCCAGCAGCTTAGGATCGGGACTCATCTACAATGAGCAGTTCTTC. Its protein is CASSLGSGLIYNEQFF.

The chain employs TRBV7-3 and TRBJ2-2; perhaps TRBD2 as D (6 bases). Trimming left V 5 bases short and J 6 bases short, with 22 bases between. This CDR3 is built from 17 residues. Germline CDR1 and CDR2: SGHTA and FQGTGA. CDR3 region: CASSQPLGGPAPGELFF. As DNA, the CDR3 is TGTGCCAGCAGCCAACCACTGGGGGGTCCGGCACCCGGGGAGCTGTTTTTT.

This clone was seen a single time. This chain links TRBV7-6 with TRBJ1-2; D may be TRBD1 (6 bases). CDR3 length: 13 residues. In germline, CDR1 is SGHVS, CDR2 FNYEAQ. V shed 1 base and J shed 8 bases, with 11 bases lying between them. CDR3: CASSLVKGEGYTF. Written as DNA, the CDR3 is TGTGCCAGCAGCTTAGTAAAGGGGGAAGGCTACACCTTC. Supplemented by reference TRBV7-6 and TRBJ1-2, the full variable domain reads GAGVSQSPRYKVTKRGQDVALRCDPISGHVSLYWYRQALGQGPEFLTYFNYEAQQDKSGLPNDRFSAERPEGSISTLTIQRTEQRDSAMYRCASSLVKGEGYTFGSGTRLTVV.

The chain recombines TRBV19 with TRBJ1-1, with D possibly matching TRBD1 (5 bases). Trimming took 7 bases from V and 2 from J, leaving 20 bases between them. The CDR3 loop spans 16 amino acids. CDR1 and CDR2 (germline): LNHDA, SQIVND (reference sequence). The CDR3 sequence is CASTPPGGGGNTEAFF. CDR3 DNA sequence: TGTGCCAGTACTCCCCCGGGGGGGGGAGGTAACACTGAAGCTTTCTTT. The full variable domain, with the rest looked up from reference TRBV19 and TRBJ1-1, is DGGITQSPKYLFRKEGQNVTLSCEQNLNHDAMYWYRQDPGQGLRLIYYSQIVNDFQKGDIAEGYSVSREKKESFPLTVTSAQKNPTAFYLCASTPPGGGGNTEAFFGQGTRLTVV.

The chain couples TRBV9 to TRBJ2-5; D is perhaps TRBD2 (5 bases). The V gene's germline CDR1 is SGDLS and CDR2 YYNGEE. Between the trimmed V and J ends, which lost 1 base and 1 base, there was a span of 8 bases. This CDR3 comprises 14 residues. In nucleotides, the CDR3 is TGTGCCAGCAGCGTAAGCAGCGGCCAAGAGACCCAGTACTTC. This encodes CASSVSSGQETQYF.

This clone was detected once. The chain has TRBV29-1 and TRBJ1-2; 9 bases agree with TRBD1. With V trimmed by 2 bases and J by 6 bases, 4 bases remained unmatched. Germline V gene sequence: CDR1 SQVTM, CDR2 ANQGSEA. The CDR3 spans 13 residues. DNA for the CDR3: TGCAGCGTTGAACGGGGGACAGGGAATGGCTACACCTTC. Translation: CSVERGTGNGYTF.

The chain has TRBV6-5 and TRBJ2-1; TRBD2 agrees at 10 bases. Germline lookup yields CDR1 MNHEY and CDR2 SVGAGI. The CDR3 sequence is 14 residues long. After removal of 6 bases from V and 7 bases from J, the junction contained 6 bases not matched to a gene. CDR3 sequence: CASRLSGGPNEQFF. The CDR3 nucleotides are TGTGCCAGCAGGCTTAGCGGGGGGCCGAATGAGCAGTTCTTC.

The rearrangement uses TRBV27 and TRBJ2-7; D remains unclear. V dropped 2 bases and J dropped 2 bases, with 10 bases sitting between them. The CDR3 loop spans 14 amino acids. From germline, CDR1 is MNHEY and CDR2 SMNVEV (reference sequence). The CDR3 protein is CASSLGTRAYEQYF. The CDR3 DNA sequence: TGTGCCAGCAGTTTAGGTACCCGAGCCTACGAGCAGTACTTC.

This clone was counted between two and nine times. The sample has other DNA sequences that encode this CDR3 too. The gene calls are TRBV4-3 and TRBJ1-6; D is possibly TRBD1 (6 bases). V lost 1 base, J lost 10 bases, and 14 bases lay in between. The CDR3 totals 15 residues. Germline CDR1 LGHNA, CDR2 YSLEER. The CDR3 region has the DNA TGCGCCAGCAGCCAAGGGGTACAGGGTTGGTCACCCCTCCACTTT. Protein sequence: CASSQGVQGWSPLHF.

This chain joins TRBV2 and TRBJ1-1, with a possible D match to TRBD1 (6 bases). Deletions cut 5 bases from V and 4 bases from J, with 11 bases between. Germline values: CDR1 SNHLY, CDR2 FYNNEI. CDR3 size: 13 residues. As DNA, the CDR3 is TGTGCCAGCAGTAATCAGGGGACCACTGAAGCTTTCTTT. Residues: CASSNQGTTEAFF.

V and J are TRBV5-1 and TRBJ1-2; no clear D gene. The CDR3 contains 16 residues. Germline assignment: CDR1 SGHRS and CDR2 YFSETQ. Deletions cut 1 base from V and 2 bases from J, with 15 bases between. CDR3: CASSLTDPTLNYGYTF. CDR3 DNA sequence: TGCGCCAGCAGCTTGACAGACCCGACCCTAAACTATGGCTACACCTTC. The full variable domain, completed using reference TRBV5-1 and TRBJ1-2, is KAGVTQTPRYLIKTRGQQVTLSCSPISGHRSVSWYQQTPGQGLQFLFEYFSETQRNKGNFPGRFSGRQFSNSRSEMNVSTLELGDSALYLCASSLTDPTLNYGYTFGSGTRLTVV.

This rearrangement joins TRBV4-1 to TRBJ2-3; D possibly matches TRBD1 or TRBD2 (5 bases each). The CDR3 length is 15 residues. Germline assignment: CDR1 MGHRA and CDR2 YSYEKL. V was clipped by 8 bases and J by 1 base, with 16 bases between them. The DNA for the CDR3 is TGCGCCAGCGCATCCCAGGGTAGCGGCACAGATACGCAGTATTTT. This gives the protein CASASQGSGTDTQYF.

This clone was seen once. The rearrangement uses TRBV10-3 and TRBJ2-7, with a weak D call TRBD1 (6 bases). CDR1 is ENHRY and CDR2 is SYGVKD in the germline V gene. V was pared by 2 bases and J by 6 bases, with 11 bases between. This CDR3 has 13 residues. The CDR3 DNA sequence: TGTGCCATCAGTGAGCCTGACAGGCCCGAGCAGTACTTC. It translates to CAISEPDRPEQYF.

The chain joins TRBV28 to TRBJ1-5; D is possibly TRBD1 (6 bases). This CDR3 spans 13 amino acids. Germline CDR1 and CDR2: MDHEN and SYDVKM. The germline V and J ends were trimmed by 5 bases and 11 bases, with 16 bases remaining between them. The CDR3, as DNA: TGTGCCAGCAGTGGGGGGCAGTTTATGGCCCAGCATTTT. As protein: CASSGGQFMAQHF.

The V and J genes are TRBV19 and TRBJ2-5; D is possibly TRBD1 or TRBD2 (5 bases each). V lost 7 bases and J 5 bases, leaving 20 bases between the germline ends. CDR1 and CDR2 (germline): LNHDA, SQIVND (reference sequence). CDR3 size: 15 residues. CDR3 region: CASNPSGTRGETQYF. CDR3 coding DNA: TGTGCCAGTAATCCCTCCGGGACGAGAGGGGAGACCCAGTACTTC.

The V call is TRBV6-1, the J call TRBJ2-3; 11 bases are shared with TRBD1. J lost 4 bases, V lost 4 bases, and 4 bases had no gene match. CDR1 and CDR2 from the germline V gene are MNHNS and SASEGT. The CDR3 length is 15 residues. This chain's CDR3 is CASSGDRGRADTQYF. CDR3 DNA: TGTGCCAGCAGTGGGGACAGGGGGAGGGCAGATACGCAGTATTTT.